Shown below are 24 T cell receptor beta chains from a single sample sequenced in a study of identical twins listed by TCRdb under 2016. Library preparation was by 5' RACE. Sequenced on an Illumina HiSeq 2000. Using fastp at Q25 and MiXCR, TCRdb reprocessed the public reads and kept productive beta chains. When rows share a CDR3 protein, they turn into one entry using the most common DNA and genes. The sample table lists about 730,000 distinct CDR3 sequences, around 20% of them with a count of one. 4.3% of the sample lies in the top ten. The same data also went into a second study, on T cells expressing NK-cell markers.

The sample was PBMCs. The receptor source for this set is a woman aged 18-29 years in good health.

This clonotype came up a few times. This chain joins TRBV4-3 and TRBJ1-4; D not resolved. The CDR3 covers 15 residues. Looked up from germline, CDR1 is LGHNA and CDR2 is YSLEER. The V end was cut by 1 base, the J end by 8 bases, with 14 bases between. This chain's CDR3 is CASSQVTAIGEKLFF. Here the CDR3 DNA reads TGCGCCAGCAGCCAAGTAACTGCAATAGGCGAAAAACTGTTTTTT.

The CDR3 nucleotides are TGTGCCACCAGCGCCCCGGGGACAGAGGGACTGTACTATGGCTACACCTTC. This translates into CATSAPGTEGLYYGYTF. The chain recombines TRBV15 with TRBJ1-2, with 7 bases fitting TRBD1. CDR3 length equals 17 residues. Germline-derived CDR1 and CDR2 are LNHNV and YYDKDF (reference sequence). V was clipped by 5 bases and J by 3 bases; unmatched bases: 15.

This clonotype was counted a few times. The genes are TRBV29-1 and TRBJ2-1; 7 nucleotides line up with TRBD2. CDR1 is SQVTM, CDR2 ANQGSEA, per germline. The V segment lost 4 bases and the J segment 7 bases; nucleotides outside the gene matches: 10. The CDR3 has 14 amino acids. This chain's CDR3 is CSVVSSGGVNEQFF. CDR3 coding DNA: TGCAGCGTTGTGTCTAGCGGAGGGGTGAATGAGCAGTTCTTC.

This clonotype has a handful of counts. V usage is TRBV9 and J usage is TRBJ2-7, with D unclear. Between the trimmed V and J ends, which lost 0 bases and 4 bases, there was a span of 8 bases. Germline V lookup: CDR1 SGDLS, CDR2 YYNGEE. This CDR3 is built from 13 residues. CDR3 residues: CASSVEDKYEQYF. The CDR3 bases are TGTGCCAGCAGCGTAGAGGATAAATACGAGCAGTACTTC.

This clonotype was seen more than once but under ten times. The chain recombines TRBV12-3 or TRBV12-4 with TRBJ2-2; 7 bases map to TRBD1. This CDR3 region has 15 residues. V was clipped by 5 bases and J by 4 bases; unmatched bases: 7. The CDR3 loop reads CASSPTTGVTGELFF. CDR3 sequence (DNA): TGTGCCAGCAGTCCTACCACAGGGGTCACCGGGGAGCTGTTTTTT.

This chain uses TRBV11-2 with TRBJ2-5, with 7 bases identical to TRBD1. CDR3 length: 14 amino acids. V shed 5 bases, J shed 1 base, and the junction held 4 bases outside the gene matches. Germline-derived CDR1 and CDR2 are SGHAT and FQNNGV. CDR3 coding DNA: TGTGCCAGCAGCAACGACAGGGCCCAAGAGACCCAGTACTTC. It is translated as CASSNDRAQETQYF.

The chain combines TRBV6-5 with TRBJ2-7; D is perhaps TRBD2 (5 bases). The V gene's germline CDR1 is MNHEY and CDR2 SVGAGI. The CDR3 is 14 residues long. V lost 2 bases to trimming and J lost 3 bases, with 11 bases between them. The CDR3 DNA is TGTGCCAGCAGTTACGGGCCGGGGATCTACGAGCAGTACTTC. Translating it yields CASSYGPGIYEQYF.

This clonotype occurred many times. The chain uses TRBV20-1 and TRBJ2-3, with unresolved D. Germline CDR1 and CDR2: DFQATT and SNEGSKA (reference sequence). Trimming stripped 0 bases from V and 0 bases from J, with 10 bases between. The CDR3 is 15 residues long. The chain's CDR3 is CSARDGSFSTDTQYF. Here the CDR3 DNA reads TGCAGTGCTAGAGACGGGTCCTTCAGCACAGATACGCAGTATTTT.

The chain combines TRBV13 with TRBJ1-5; no firm D call. V shed 0 bases and J shed 3 bases, with 6 bases lying between them. This CDR3 comprises 14 residues. Germline lookup yields CDR1 PRHDT and CDR2 FYEKMQ (reference sequence). The CDR3 reads CASSLGSFNQPQHF. Written as DNA, the CDR3 is TGTGCCAGCAGCTTAGGCAGCTTCAATCAGCCCCAGCATTTT.

This clonotype has more than one count but fewer than ten. The chain uses TRBV20-1 and TRBJ2-1; no firm D call. The germline V gene encodes CDR1 DFQATT and CDR2 SNEGSKA (reference sequence). CDR3 length equals 14 residues. V gave up 2 bases and J gave up 4 bases, with 12 bases separating them. The CDR3: CSARPGPPYNEQFF. CDR3 sequence (DNA): TGCAGTGCTAGACCCGGTCCCCCGTACAATGAGCAGTTCTTC.

This rearrangement joins TRBV5-1 to TRBJ2-2; D is ambiguous. V was pared by 8 bases and J by 2 bases, with 13 bases between. CDR1 SGHRS and CDR2 YFSETQ come from the germline V gene. There are 14 residues in the CDR3. CDR3 in amino acids: CASGQWSNTGELFF. CDR3 nucleotide sequence: TGCGCCAGTGGTCAGTGGTCCAACACCGGGGAGCTGTTTTTT.

This clonotype appeared many times. The V call is TRBV4-3, the J call TRBJ2-2; TRBD2 matches 8 bases. CDR1 is LGHNA and CDR2 is YSLEER in the germline V gene. CDR3 length equals 19 residues. V dropped 5 bases and J dropped 1; count of bases not matched to a gene: 15. For the CDR3, the DNA is TGCGCCAGCAGCACTCGCGCAACTAGCGGAGGGCAGAACACCGGGGAGCTGTTTTTT. This codes for CASSTRATSGGQNTGELFF.

This clonotype has just a few counts. The chain uses TRBV5-1 and TRBJ2-7; TRBD2 matches at 9 bases. The CDR3 runs to 16 residues. Germline lookup yields CDR1 SGHRS and CDR2 YFSETQ. The V gene end was trimmed by 4 bases and the J gene end by 4 bases; junction bases not matched to a gene: 12. CDR3 amino acids: CASSNLGAGGGYEQYF. The CDR3 DNA reads TGCGCCAGCAGCAACCTTGGAGCGGGAGGAGGGTACGAGCAGTACTTC.

This clonotype was seen more than once but under ten times. The CDR3 loop is CASSLVPYNEQFF. CDR3 coding DNA: TGTGCCAGCAGTTTAGTCCCCTACAATGAGCAGTTCTTC. The chain combines TRBV12-3 or TRBV12-4 with TRBJ2-1; D gene unclear. The CDR3 covers 13 residues. The V end was cut by 1 base, the J end by 2 bases, with 3 bases between.

This chain links TRBV5-1 with TRBJ2-5, with D maybe TRBD2 (5 bases). Germline-derived CDR1 and CDR2 are SGHRS and YFSETQ. This CDR3 has 17 residues. V lost 1 base and J 4 bases, leaving 20 bases between the germline ends. In DNA, the CDR3 is TGCGCCAGCAGCTTGATGCGGTTCGAGGGAGTAGGAGAGACCCAGTACTTC. Protein product: CASSLMRFEGVGETQYF.

At least ten counts were recorded for this clonotype. The chain has TRBV6-1 and TRBJ2-1, with no clear D. V was clipped by 5 bases and J by 12 bases, with 17 bases between them. CDR1 and CDR2 from the germline V gene are MNHNS and SASEGT. This CDR3 has 13 amino acids. The CDR3 DNA reads as TGTGCCAGCAGTCAACTACCCCTCTCGACGCAGTTCTTC. Amino acid sequence: CASSQLPLSTQFF.

This clonotype has just a few counts. The junction and the germline gene differ at one end; a read error may be behind it. The chain recombines TRBV7-2 with TRBJ2-3, with D hard to call. This CDR3 is 12 amino acids long. Germline lookup yields CDR1 SGHTA and CDR2 FQGNSA. The DNA of the CDR3 is TGTGCCAGCAGCTCCAGCCCCCGTCCATACCATTTT. Translation: CASSSSPRPYHF.

V is TRBV5-5 and J is TRBJ1-4; D perhaps matches TRBD1 (6 bases). The ends were cut back, 4 bases at V and 10 bases at J, with 17 bases in the middle. The CDR3 extends over 14 amino acids. CDR1 and CDR2 (germline): SGHKS, YYEKEE (reference sequence). CDR3 protein: CASSPRTDGGKLFF. CDR3 in DNA: TGTGCCAGCAGCCCACGGACAGATGGAGGAAAACTGTTTTTT.

This clonotype turned up a few times. The V gene is TRBV12-3 or TRBV12-4, the J gene TRBJ2-3; 12 nucleotides align to TRBD2. V was clipped by 7 bases and J by 2 bases; unmatched bases: 10. The length of the CDR3 is 17 residues. In nucleotides, the CDR3 is TGTGCCAGCACGACACTAGCGGGAGGACGAACCACAGATACGCAGTATTTT. This sequence encodes CASTTLAGGRTTDTQYF.

This clonotype has just a few counts. The chain joins TRBV11-1 to TRBJ2-7; D assignment may be TRBD1 or TRBD2 (6 bases each). This CDR3 is 18 amino acids long. Germline V CDR1 and CDR2: SGHAT, FQDESV (reference sequence). Trimming took off 0 bases at V and 3 bases at J, with 21 bases between the two ends. In DNA, the CDR3 is TGTGCCAGCAGCTTAGCATACCGGGGGCAGGGACCCATCTACGAGCAGTACTTC. Amino acid sequence: CASSLAYRGQGPIYEQYF. Full variable domain (missing parts from reference TRBV11-1 and TRBJ2-7): EAEVAQSPRYKITEKSQAVAFWCDPISGHATLYWYRQILGQGPELLVQFQDESVVDDSQLPKDRFSAERLKGVDSTLKIQPAELGDSAMYLCASSLAYRGQGPIYEQYFGPGTRLTVT.

The J gene is TRBJ2-3, the V gene TRBV5-1; 9 nucleotides line up with TRBD1. Looked up from germline, CDR1 is SGHRS and CDR2 is YFSETQ. V lost 2 bases, J lost 6 bases, and 7 bases stayed unmatched. This CDR3 has 15 residues. The CDR3 DNA is TGCGCCAGCAGCTTCCGGGACAGGGACGCCGATACGCAGTATTTT. Its translation: CASSFRDRDADTQYF.

This sequence joins TRBV20-1 and TRBJ2-1; D might be TRBD2 (6 bases). The germline CDR1 and CDR2 sequences are DFQATT and SNEGSKA (reference sequence). Trimming left V 2 bases short and J 0 bases short, with 11 bases between. The CDR3 spans 15 residues. CDR3 loop: CSARRDSGSYNEQFF. The CDR3 DNA reads as TGCAGTGCTAGACGGGACTCCGGCTCCTACAATGAGCAGTTCTTC.

The chain uses TRBV6-1 and TRBJ2-4, with 11 bases matching TRBD2. V lost 5 bases to trimming and J lost 11 bases; unmatched junction nucleotides: 5. The CDR3 is made up of 13 amino acids. Germline values: CDR1 MNHNS, CDR2 SASEGT. CDR3 region: CASSQGTSGFQYF. The CDR3 DNA is TGTGCCAGCAGTCAAGGGACTAGCGGATTTCAGTACTTC.

This clonotype was counted between two and nine times. The J gene is TRBJ2-7, the V gene TRBV5-1; D is perhaps TRBD2 (5 bases). This CDR3 spans 15 amino acids. The V gene lost 2 bases and the J gene lost 0 bases, with 12 bases spanning the gap. Germline V gives CDR1 SGHRS, CDR2 YFSETQ. Here the CDR3 reads CASSLGDYSSYEQYF. The CDR3 DNA follows: TGCGCCAGCAGCTTAGGAGACTACAGCTCCTACGAGCAGTACTTC.